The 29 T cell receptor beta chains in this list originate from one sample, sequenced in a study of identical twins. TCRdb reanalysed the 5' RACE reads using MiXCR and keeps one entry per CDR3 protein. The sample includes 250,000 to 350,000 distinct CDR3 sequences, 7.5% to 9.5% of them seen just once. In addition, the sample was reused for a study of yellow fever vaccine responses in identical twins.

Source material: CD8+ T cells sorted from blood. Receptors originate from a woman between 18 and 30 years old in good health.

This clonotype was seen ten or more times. The CDR3 DNA reads TGTGCCAGCACCCGGACTAGCGGAACCTACGAGCAGTACTTC. Translation: CASTRTSGTYEQYF. The gene calls are TRBV27 and TRBJ2-7; 10 bases fit TRBD2. V was clipped by 7 bases and J by 2 bases; unmatched bases: 5. CDR3 length: 14 residues. Germline lookup yields CDR1 MNHEY and CDR2 SMNVEV (reference sequence).

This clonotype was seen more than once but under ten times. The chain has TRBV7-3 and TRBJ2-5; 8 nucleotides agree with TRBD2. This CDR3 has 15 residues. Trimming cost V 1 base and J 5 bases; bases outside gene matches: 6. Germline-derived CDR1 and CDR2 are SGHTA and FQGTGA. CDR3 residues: CASSLIASGLETQYF. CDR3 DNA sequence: TGTGCCAGCAGCTTAATAGCTAGCGGGCTGGAGACCCAGTACTTC.

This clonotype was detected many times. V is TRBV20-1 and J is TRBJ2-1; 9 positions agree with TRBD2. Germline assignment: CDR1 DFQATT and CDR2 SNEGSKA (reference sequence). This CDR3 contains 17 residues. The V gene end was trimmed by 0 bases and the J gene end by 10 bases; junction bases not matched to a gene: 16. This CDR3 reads CSARDYRLADRAGEQFF. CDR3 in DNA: TGCAGTGCTAGAGACTACCGACTAGCGGACAGAGCGGGCGAGCAGTTCTTC.

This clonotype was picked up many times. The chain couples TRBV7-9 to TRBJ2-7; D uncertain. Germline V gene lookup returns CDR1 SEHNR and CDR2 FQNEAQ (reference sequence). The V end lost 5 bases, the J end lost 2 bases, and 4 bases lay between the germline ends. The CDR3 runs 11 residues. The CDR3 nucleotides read TGTGCCAGCAGCACGGCCTACGAGCAGTACTTC. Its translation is CASSTAYEQYF.

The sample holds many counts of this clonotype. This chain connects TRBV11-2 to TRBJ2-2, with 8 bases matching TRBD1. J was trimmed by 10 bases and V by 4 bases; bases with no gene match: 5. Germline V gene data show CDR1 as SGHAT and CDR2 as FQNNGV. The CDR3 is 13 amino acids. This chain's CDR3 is CASSSGQELELFF. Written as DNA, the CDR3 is TGTGCCAGCAGCTCGGGACAGGAATTGGAGCTGTTTTTT.

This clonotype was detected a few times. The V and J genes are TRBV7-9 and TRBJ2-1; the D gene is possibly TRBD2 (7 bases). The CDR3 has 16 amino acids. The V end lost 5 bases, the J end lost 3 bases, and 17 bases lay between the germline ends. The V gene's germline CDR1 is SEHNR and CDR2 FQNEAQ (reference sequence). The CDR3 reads CASSRLGGGGYNEQFF. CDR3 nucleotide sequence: TGTGCCAGCAGCCGATTGGGGGGCGGGGGCTACAATGAGCAGTTCTTC.

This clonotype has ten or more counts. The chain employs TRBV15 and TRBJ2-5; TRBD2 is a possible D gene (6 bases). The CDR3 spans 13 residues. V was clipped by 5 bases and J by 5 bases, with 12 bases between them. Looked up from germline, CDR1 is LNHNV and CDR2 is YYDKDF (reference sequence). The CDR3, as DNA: TGTGCCACCAGCTTCAGGGCGGGGGAGACCCAGTACTTC. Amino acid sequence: CATSFRAGETQYF.

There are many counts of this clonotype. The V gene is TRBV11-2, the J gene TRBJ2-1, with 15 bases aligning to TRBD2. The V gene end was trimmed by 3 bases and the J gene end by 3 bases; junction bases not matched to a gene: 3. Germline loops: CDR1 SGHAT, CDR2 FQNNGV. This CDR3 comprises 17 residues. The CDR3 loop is CASSLGTSGRFYNEQFF. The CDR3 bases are TGTGCCAGCAGCTTGGGGACTAGCGGGAGGTTCTACAATGAGCAGTTCTTC.

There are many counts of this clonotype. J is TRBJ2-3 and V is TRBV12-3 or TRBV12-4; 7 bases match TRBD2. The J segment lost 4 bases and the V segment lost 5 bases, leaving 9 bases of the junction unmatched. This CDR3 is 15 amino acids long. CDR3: CASSPPGAGSDTQYF. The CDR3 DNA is TGTGCCAGCAGTCCCCCGGGAGCGGGGTCAGATACGCAGTATTTT.

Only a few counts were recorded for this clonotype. The CDR3: CASSYGTSGANVLTF. The CDR3 bases are TGTGCCAGCAGCTACGGGACTTCTGGGGCCAACGTCCTGACTTTC. The V and J genes are TRBV5-6 and TRBJ2-6; perhaps TRBD2 as D (6 bases). The V end lost 3 bases, the J end lost 1 base, and 8 bases lay between the germline ends. The CDR3 consists of 15 residues. CDR1 is SGHDT, CDR2 YYEEEE, per germline.

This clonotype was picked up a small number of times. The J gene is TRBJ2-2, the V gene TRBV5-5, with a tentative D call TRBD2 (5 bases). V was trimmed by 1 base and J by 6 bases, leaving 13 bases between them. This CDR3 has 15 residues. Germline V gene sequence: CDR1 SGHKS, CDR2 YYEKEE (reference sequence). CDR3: CASSLSNGVAGELFF. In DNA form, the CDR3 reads TGTGCCAGCAGCTTGAGTAACGGGGTGGCCGGGGAGCTGTTTTTT.

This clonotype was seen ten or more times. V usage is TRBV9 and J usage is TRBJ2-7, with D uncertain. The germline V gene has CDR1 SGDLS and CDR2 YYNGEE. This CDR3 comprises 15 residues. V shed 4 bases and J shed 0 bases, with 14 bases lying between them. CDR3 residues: CASSPTPESSYEQYF. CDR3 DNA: TGTGCCAGCAGCCCTACCCCTGAGAGCTCCTACGAGCAGTACTTC.

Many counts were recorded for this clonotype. DNA of the CDR3: TGTGCCAGCAGCGTAGGGGCAGACACCGGGGAGCTGTTTTTT. Protein product: CASSVGADTGELFF. The chain combines TRBV9 with TRBJ2-2; D gene uncertain. Germline V gene data show CDR1 as SGDLS and CDR2 as YYNGEE. This CDR3 is 14 amino acids long. The V end was cut by 0 bases, the J end by 3 bases, with 6 bases between.

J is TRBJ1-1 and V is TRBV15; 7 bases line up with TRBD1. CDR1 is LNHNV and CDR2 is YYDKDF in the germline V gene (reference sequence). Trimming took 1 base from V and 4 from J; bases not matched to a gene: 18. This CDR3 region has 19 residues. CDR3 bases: TGTGCCACCAGCAGAGGCCCGGGACAGCCGGGCCCTAGAGGCACTGAAGCTTTCTTT. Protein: CATSRGPGQPGPRGTEAFF. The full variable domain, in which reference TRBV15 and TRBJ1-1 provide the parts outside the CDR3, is DAMVIQNPRYQVTQFGKPVTLSCSQTLNHNVMYWYQQKSSQAPKLLFHYYDKDFNNEADTPDNFQSRRPNTSFCFLDIRSPGLGDTAMYLCATSRGPGQPGPRGTEAFFGQGTRLTVV.

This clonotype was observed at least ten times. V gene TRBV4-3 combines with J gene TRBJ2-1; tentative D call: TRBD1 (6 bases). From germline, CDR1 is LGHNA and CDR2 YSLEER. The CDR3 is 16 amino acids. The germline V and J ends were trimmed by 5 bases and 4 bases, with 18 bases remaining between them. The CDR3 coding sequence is TGCGCCAGCAGCTCCGGCGAGGACAGCATATACAATGAGCAGTTCTTC. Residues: CASSSGEDSIYNEQFF.

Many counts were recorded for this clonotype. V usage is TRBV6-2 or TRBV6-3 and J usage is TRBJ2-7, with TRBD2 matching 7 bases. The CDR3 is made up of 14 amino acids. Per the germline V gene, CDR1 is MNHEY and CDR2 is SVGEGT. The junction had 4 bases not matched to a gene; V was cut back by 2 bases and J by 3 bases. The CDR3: CASSYGERGYEQYF. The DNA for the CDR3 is TGTGCCAGCAGTTACGGAGAGCGGGGCTACGAGCAGTACTTC.

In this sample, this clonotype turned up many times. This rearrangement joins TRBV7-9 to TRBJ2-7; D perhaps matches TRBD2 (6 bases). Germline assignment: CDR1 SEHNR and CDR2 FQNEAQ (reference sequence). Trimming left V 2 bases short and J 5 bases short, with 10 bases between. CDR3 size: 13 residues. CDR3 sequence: CASSLRDLDEQYF. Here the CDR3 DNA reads TGTGCCAGCAGCTTAAGGGACTTGGACGAGCAGTACTTC.

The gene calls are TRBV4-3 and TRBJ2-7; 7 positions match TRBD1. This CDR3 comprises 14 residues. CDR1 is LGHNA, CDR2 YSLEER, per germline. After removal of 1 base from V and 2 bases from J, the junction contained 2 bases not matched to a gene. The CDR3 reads CASSQVGQAYEQYF. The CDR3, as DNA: TGCGCCAGCAGCCAAGTCGGACAGGCCTACGAGCAGTACTTC.

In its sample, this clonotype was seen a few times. The chain's CDR3 is CASSQPGEAFF. CDR3 in DNA: TGCGCCAGCAGCCAGCCGGGGGAAGCTTTCTTT. The chain combines TRBV4-1 with TRBJ1-1; D ambiguous. The germline V gene has CDR1 MGHRA and CDR2 YSYEKL. The CDR3 has 11 amino acids. The V end lost 3 bases, the J end lost 8 bases, and 7 bases lay between the germline ends.

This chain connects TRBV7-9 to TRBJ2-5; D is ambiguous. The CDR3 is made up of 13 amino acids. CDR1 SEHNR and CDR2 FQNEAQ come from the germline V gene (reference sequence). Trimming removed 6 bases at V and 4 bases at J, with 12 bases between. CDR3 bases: TGTGCCAGCAGTTTCGCGGACCCAGAGACCCAGTACTTC. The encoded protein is CASSFADPETQYF.

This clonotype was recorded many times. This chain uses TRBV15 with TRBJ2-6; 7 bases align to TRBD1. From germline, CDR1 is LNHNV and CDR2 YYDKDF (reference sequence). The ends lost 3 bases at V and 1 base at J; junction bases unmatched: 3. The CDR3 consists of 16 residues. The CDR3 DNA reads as TGTGCCACCAGCAGGGAGACAGGGTCTGGGGCCAACGTCCTGACTTTC. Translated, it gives CATSRETGSGANVLTF.

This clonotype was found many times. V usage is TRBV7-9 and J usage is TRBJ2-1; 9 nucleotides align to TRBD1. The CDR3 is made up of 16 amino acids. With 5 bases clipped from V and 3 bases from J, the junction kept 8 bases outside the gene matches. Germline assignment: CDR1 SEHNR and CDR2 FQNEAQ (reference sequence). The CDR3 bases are TGTGCCAGCAGCACTCGAACGGGACAGGGCTACAATGAGCAGTTCTTC. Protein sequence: CASSTRTGQGYNEQFF.

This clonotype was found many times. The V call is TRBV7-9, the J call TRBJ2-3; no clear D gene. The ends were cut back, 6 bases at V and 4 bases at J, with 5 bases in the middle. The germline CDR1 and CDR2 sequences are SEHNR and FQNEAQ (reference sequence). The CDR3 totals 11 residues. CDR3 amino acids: CASSLSDTQYF. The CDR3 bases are TGTGCCAGCAGTTTATCAGATACGCAGTATTTT. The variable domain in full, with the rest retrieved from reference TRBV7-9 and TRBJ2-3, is DTGVSQNPRHKITKRGQNVTFRCDPISEHNRLYWYRQTLGQGPEFLTYFQNEAQLEKSRLLSDRFSAERPKGSFSTLEIQRTEQGDSAMYLCASSLSDTQYFGPGTRLTVL.

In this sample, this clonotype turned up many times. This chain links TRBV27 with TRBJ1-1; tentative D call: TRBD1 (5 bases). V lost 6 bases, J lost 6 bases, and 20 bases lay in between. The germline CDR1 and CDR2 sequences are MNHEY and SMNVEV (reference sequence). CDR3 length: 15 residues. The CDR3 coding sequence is TGTGCCAGCAGGGACCCACAGTGGGGGGTGGCTGAAGCTTTCTTT. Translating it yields CASRDPQWGVAEAFF.

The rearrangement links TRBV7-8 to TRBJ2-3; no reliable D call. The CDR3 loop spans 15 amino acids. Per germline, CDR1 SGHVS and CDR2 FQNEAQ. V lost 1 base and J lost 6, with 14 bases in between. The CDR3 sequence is CASSLEGWTGDTQYF. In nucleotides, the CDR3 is TGTGCCAGCAGCTTAGAAGGGTGGACCGGGGATACGCAGTATTTT.

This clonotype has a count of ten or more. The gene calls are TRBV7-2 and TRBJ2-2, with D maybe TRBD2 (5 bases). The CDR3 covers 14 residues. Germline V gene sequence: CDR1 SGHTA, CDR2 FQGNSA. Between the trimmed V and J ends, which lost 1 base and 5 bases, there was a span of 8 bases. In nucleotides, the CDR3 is TGTGCCAGCAGCTTAGAGCCGGGGACCGGGGAGCTGTTTTTT. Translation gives CASSLEPGTGELFF.

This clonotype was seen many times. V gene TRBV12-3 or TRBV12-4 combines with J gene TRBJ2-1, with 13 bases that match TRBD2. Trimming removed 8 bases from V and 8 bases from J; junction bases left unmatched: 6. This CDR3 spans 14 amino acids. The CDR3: CASGGLAGSDEQFF. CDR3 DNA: TGTGCCAGCGGGGGACTAGCGGGGTCGGATGAGCAGTTCTTC.

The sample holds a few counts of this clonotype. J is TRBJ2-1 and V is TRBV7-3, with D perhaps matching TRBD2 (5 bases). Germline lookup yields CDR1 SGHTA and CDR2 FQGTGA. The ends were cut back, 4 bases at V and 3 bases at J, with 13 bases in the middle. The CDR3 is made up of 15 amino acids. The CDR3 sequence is CASSSFDGVYNEQFF. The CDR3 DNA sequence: TGTGCCAGCAGCTCCTTCGACGGGGTCTACAATGAGCAGTTCTTC.

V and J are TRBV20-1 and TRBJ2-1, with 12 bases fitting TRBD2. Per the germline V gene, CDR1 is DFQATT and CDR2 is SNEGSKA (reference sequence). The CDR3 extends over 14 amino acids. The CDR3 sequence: CSDSTSGRINEQFF. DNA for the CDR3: TGCAGCGATTCCACTAGCGGGAGGATCAATGAGCAGTTCTTC.